Each of the 14 T cell receptor beta chains below was sequenced from the same sample in a study of T cell responses to AZD1222 COVID-19 vaccine. Libraries were prepared by immunoSEQ multiplex PCR; TCRdb keeps only in-frame clonotypes and omits some of them. The sample contains approximately 100,000 clones, 86% of which appear only once. Sequences were derived from peripheral blood, sampled on day 0 of AZD1222 vaccination. Receptor source: an adult in good health.

This clone was observed a handful of times. This chain links TRBV6-5 with TRBJ1-5; D possibly corresponds to TRBD1 (5 bases). The germline V and J ends were trimmed by 6 bases and 6 bases, with 18 bases remaining between them. Germline V gene lookup returns CDR1 MNHEY and CDR2 SVGAGI. The CDR3 runs to 15 residues. The CDR3 loop is CASRRFGGLGQPQHF. The DNA of the CDR3 is TGTGCCAGCAGGCGATTTGGGGGTTTGGGTCAGCCCCAGCATTTT.

This chain joins TRBV7-9 and TRBJ2-6, with D possibly TRBD1 on 6 matching bases. The CDR3 is 16 amino acids. The V gene lost 5 bases and the J gene lost 4 bases, with 15 bases spanning the gap. CDR1 is SEHNR, CDR2 FQNEAQ, per germline (reference sequence). This chain's CDR3 is CASSELAGVGANVLTF. In nucleotides, the CDR3 is TGTGCCAGCAGCGAGTTAGCAGGGGTCGGGGCCAACGTCCTGACTTTC.

The chain carries TRBV7-2 and TRBJ2-7, with D perhaps TRBD1 (5 bases). Between the trimmed V and J ends, which lost 8 bases and 1 base, there was a span of 15 bases. The V gene's germline CDR1 is SGHTA and CDR2 FQGNSA. CDR3 length: 14 residues. CDR3 sequence reads: CASAITGTSYEQYF. The CDR3 bases are TGTGCCAGCGCTATAACAGGCACTTCCTACGAGCAGTACTTC.

V and J are TRBV9 and TRBJ2-3; D may be TRBD1 (6 bases). Germline assignment: CDR1 SGDLS and CDR2 YYNGEE. Trimming stripped 2 bases from V and 2 bases from J, with 9 bases between. The CDR3 has 14 amino acids. CDR3: CASSVRQATDTQYF. CDR3 DNA: TGTGCCAGCAGCGTCCGACAGGCCACAGATACGCAGTATTTT.

V usage is TRBV7-9 and J usage is TRBJ2-5; the D is unclear. The CDR3 is 15 residues long. Trimming removed 5 bases at V and 1 base at J, with 14 bases between. The germline gives CDR1 SEHNR, CDR2 FQNEAQ (reference sequence). CDR3 loop: CASSPLVYVQETQYF. CDR3 coding DNA: TGTGCCAGCAGCCCCCTGGTGTACGTCCAAGAGACCCAGTACTTC.

The rearrangement links TRBV19 to TRBJ1-2, with D uncertain. Trimming took 7 bases from V and 2 from J, leaving 14 bases between them. This CDR3 spans 14 amino acids. CDR1 is LNHDA, CDR2 SQIVND, per germline (reference sequence). DNA of the CDR3: TGTGCCAGTACCTCGGGAAGAGTGAACTATGGCTACACCTTC. Translated: CASTSGRVNYGYTF. Looking up the rest from reference TRBV19 and TRBJ1-2 gives the full variable domain: DGGITQSPKYLFRKEGQNVTLSCEQNLNHDAMYWYRQDPGQGLRLIYYSQIVNDFQKGDIAEGYSVSREKKESFPLTVTSAQKNPTAFYLCASTSGRVNYGYTFGSGTRLTVV.

This clone was counted only a few times. V and J are TRBV12-2 and TRBJ2-7; TRBD1, as called in the table, went unchecked against the DNA. TRBV12-2 is a known pseudogene. This CDR3 is built from 14 residues. DNA of the CDR3: TGTGCAAGTCGCTTAGGTGCGACACCCTACGAGCAGTACTTC. Protein: CASRLGATPYEQYF.

This chain links TRBV30 with TRBJ1-2; TRBD1 agrees at 9 bases. The V segment lost 1 base and the J segment 8 bases; nucleotides outside the gene matches: 11. The CDR3 has 15 residues. The germline V gene has CDR1 GTSNPN and CDR2 SVGIG (reference sequence). The CDR3 nucleotides are TGTGCCTGGAGTGGGCTGGGACAGGGACTAGGGGGCTACACCTTC. As protein: CAWSGLGQGLGGYTF.

The rearrangement joins TRBV6-1 to TRBJ1-3; D remains unclear. Deletions cut 3 bases from V and 0 bases from J, with 12 bases between. Germline CDR1 is MNHNS and CDR2 is SASEGT. The length of the CDR3 is 16 residues. CDR3 in DNA: TGTGCCAGCAGTGAGGTGGGCGGGAGCTCTGGAAACACCATATATTTT. Protein sequence: CASSEVGGSSGNTIYF.

This chain links TRBV5-1 with TRBJ2-3, with 14 bases that match TRBD2. The CDR3 has 16 amino acids. Germline-derived CDR1 and CDR2 are SGHRS and YFSETQ. V lost 4 bases to trimming and J lost 5 bases; unmatched junction nucleotides: 6. CDR3 sequence: CASSGGLAGVVDTQYF. The CDR3, as DNA: TGCGCCAGCAGCGGGGGACTAGCGGGAGTCGTAGATACGCAGTATTTT.

This clone was picked up one time. The CDR3 region has the DNA TGTGCCAGCAGCTTGCAACAGGGGGCACGCACCGGGGAGCTGTTTTTT. Amino acid sequence: CASSLQQGARTGELFF. The chain joins TRBV5-4 to TRBJ2-2, with 9 bases matching TRBD1. The V gene end was trimmed by 1 base and the J gene end by 4 bases; junction bases not matched to a gene: 5. The CDR3 covers 16 residues. Germline V gene lookup returns CDR1 SGHNT and CDR2 YYREEE (reference sequence).

CDR3 region: CAWSLGSKETQYF. The DNA for the CDR3 is TGTGCCTGGAGTTTGGGGTCAAAAGAGACCCAGTACTTC. The rearrangement joins TRBV30 to TRBJ2-5; D unresolved. The CDR3 is 13 amino acids. Per the germline V gene, CDR1 is GTSNPN and CDR2 is SVGIG (reference sequence). V was trimmed by 2 bases and J by 3 bases, leaving 10 bases between them.

The rearrangement joins TRBV19 to TRBJ1-2, with D unclear. Germline V lookup: CDR1 LNHDA, CDR2 SQIVND (reference sequence). This CDR3 is built from 12 residues. Between the trimmed V and J ends, which lost 7 bases and 5 bases, there was a span of 11 bases. CDR3 nucleotide sequence: TGTGCCAGTACCAGTCGGGATTATGGCTACACCTTC. Translation: CASTSRDYGYTF.

The gene calls are TRBV6-1 and TRBJ1-5; D not resolved. Looked up from germline, CDR1 is MNHNS and CDR2 is SASEGT. V dropped 3 bases and J dropped 16 bases, with 10 bases sitting between them. There are 10 residues in the CDR3. CDR3 coding DNA: TGTGCCAGCAGTGACGGTCCCTCCCATTTT. Its protein is CASSDGPSHF.